This TCR beta chain was retrieved from a study of patients and donors after allogeneic stem cell transplantation (dated by TCRdb to 2020 to 2022). The CDR3 holds 14 amino acids from the cysteine to the phenylalanine. Only CDR3 DNA is held: 42 bases, read in frame from base 1. V sheds 3 bases and J sheds 2 bases, leaving 10 bases between their ends. This clonotype was counted a few times. Its antigen is currently not known. There are no base qualities to consult, and no much larger clone falls within one base. To prepare the library, RT-PCR was applied. The sequencing machine was a NextSeq 550. Starting from the raw public reads, TCRdb applied fastp trimming at Q25, assembled clones with MiXCR and retained in-frame beta chains. Identical CDR3 proteins give one entry, which carries the most common genes and DNA. This sample is represented by roughly 940,000 distinct CDR3 sequences; roughly 18% of them were singletons. Roughly 6.4% of the sample is taken by the ten largest.

The receptor's source is a human donor who was either an allogeneic HSCT recipient or a stem cell or donor lymphocyte infusion donor (not recorded which). It is not recorded whose cells these are; they may come from a transplant donor. Sample: blood, either unsorted or a sorted T cell fraction (not recorded which). Rearrangement joined TRBV12-3 or TRBV12-4 to TRBJ1-2; the D gene is unclear. The CDR3 in this case is CASSLAPLNYGYTF. The sequenced DNA is TGTGCCAGCAGTTTGGCCCCTCTCAACTATGGCTACACCTTC.